Here is one TCR beta chain with its context. Its antigen is unknown. The input lacks base qualities; no much larger clone sits a single base away. Donors were healthy HIV-negative adults with no recently reported acute infections or vaccinations. Every donor was a Caucasian adult residing in Nashville, Tennessee, USA. CD4+ T cells were enriched through magnetic negative selection, after which naive cells were positively selected on CD45RA and the remaining negative fraction served as the memory subset. Blood was collected by leukapheresis, and PBMCs were isolated by Ficoll-Histopaque density gradient centrifugation and then cryopreserved in liquid nitrogen vapor phase. Purity and quantity of every magnetically sorted T cell population were checked by analytical flow cytometry. Genomic DNA was isolated from each sorted fraction and quantified by UV absorbance on a Nanodrop 2000c. Using the deep immunoSEQ assay, TCR CDR3 regions were amplified from genomic DNA by multiplex PCR. For each cell subset, the extracted genomic DNA was distributed evenly across all wells of several immunoSEQ 96-well plates, and each plate served as one replicate. For sorted subsets, about 200 ng genomic DNA, equal to 30,000 or so T cell genomes, was loaded into each replicate PCR. Purified libraries were measured with a Qubit 3.0 fluorometer, size-checked on a Bioanalyzer 2100, and measured again with the KAPA Library Quantification kit. Each immunoSEQ 96-well plate was sequenced on its own single-read 150-cycle Illumina NextSeq 550 flow cell. The authors' pipeline ran thus. The immunoSEQ output contained only junctional sequences without quality scores, so filtering could not match that applied to full-length reads. Sequences were annotated with PyIR, a Python wrapper for IgBLAST v1.9, using IMGT germline references to assign V/J genes and CDR3. Reads with weak V/J assignments (E-value above 1e-6), missing CDR3, stop codons, out-of-frame junctions, or ambiguous translated residues were removed. A V3J clonotype was defined by an identical inferred V gene, J gene, and CDR3 amino acid sequence. Percentage overlap between repertoires was computed as shared unique clonotypes divided by the size of the smaller repertoire. RTK rarefaction, the Chao1 estimator, and Recon v2.1 estimates of unobserved clonotypes were used to assess repertoire richness. OLGA was used to compute generation probabilities for all TCRbeta clonotypes that the gDNA method yielded from a handful of donors. TCRdb carries this immuneACCESS record with in-frame sequences only. Its versions omit some clonotypes, under half of them owing to an unresolved V gene in the studies checked, with the rest unexplained. V, J and clone size reflect that table, while D and trimming were determined from the DNA. The sample records 2,500,000 or so clones, 80% to 95% of which are singletons. The ten biggest clones cover 0.36% of the sample.

The source of the sample is a study of shared clonotypes between healthy human individuals (dated by TCRdb to 2018 to 2020). About the investigation overall: A couple of women and a few men aged 18 to 49 years were included in the cohort. For each donor, CD4 naive and CD4 memory were each run on three plates, CD8 naive on two plates, and CD8 memory on one plate. To increase sequencing depth and limit assay-specific biases, TCR repertoire library preparation and sequencing were carried out by different laboratories using diverse techniques. Blood TCR repertoires of roughly five healthy adults were deeply sequenced to estimate repertoire size and the extent of clonotype sharing between individuals. Between about 0.8 and 9 billion PBMCs per donor were obtained by leukapheresis. Here is what the overall study found, with its caveats: Pairwise subsampling indicated that sequencing depth was expected to affect the degree of clonotype sharing among donors. The genetic and exposure-history diversity represented was limited by the small number of donors. Incomplete sequencing was indicated by rarefaction of sorted-subset datasets, despite the large sequencing depth. Compared with non-shared clonotypes, clonotypes shared by all four sorted-subset donors had higher generation probabilities. When several donors were compared, the shared fraction of clonotypes was around 4.6% for naive CD4, around 3.5% for naive CD8, more than 2% for memory CD4, and 0.4% for memory CD8. Sampling was limited to blood, and TCR repertoires in tissue likely differ from TCR repertoires in blood. Naive subsets generally had larger estimated clonotype richness than memory subsets.

The CDR3 runs 16 residues from the cysteine to the phenylalanine. The entry retains the CDR3 DNA only, 48 bases that are in frame from base 1. CDR1 and CDR2, per the germline V gene, are MDHEN and SYDVKM. From V the trimming removes 7 bases and from J it removes 5 bases, while the gene matches leave 14 bases of the junction unaccounted for. This chain is built from TRBV28 and TRBJ2-5; TRBD1 aligns with 9 central bases. The sequenced sample was naive CD4+ T cells from PBMCs. The meaning of the sample's cell subset or site label: CD45RA+ positively selected. This sequence originates from a man aged 18 to 29 in good health. Some clones in this sample may be carry-over from other donors' samples. The CDR3 in this case is CASTLMSTGGIETQYF. The nucleotides are TGTGCCAGCACCCTAATGTCGACAGGGGGTATTGAGACCCAGTACTTC.